A single TCR beta chain is shown here with its context. Its specific antigen is unknown. It has no much larger one-base neighbor in the sample; base qualities were not kept. The study was a case-control design nested within a healthcare worker cohort in London, UK, with weekly nasopharyngeal swab PCR tests and blood sampling. Healthcare workers were enrolled in the week of the UK lockdown, from 23 to 31 March 2020, and were followed every week for up to about 16 weeks. The library was made by 5' RACE. The run used a NextSeq 500. Unique molecular identifiers were attached to individual cDNA molecules in the TCR library protocol so that sequencing error and PCR bias could be corrected. TCR alpha and beta chains were both sequenced, and the abundances of alpha and beta sequences in each sample were closely correlated with each other. The published analysis was carried out like this. Decombinator V4 was used to annotate the V gene, J gene and CDR3 of the TCR sequences. TCRs were defined as expanded if a significant change between any two time points was detected under a Poisson model with p below 0.0001. Abundances of TCRs were expressed as counts per million after normalisation to the total number of TCRs sequenced in each sample. MAIT TCRs were defined by TRAV1-2 paired with TRAJ12, TRAJ20 or TRAJ33, and iNKT TCRs by TRAV10 paired with TRAJ18. VDJdb, accessed 1 November 2021, was searched for CMV, EBV and SARS-CoV-2 annotated TCRs, with TCRs annotated for multiple antigens excluded. TCRdb trimmed public reads at Q25 via fastp, called clones via MiXCR and kept in-frame beta chains. Identical CDR3 protein sequences are pooled into one entry, listed with their most common genes and DNA. The authors' filters were not applied to this entry. The sample table contains fewer than 60,000 distinct CDR3 sequences; only one count was recorded for about 11% of them. The biggest ten clones account for around 9.1% of the sample.

Trimming takes 4 bases off V and 1 base off J; junction bases not matched to a gene: 6. Sequences SEHNR (CDR1) and FQNEAQ (CDR2) are obtained from the germline V gene (reference sequence). The CDR3 has 15 amino acids, counting the end cysteine and phenylalanine. The only DNA kept is the CDR3, 45 bases in frame from the first base. This record belongs to a study of early T cells in non-severe SARS-CoV-2 infection (dated by TCRdb to the early 2020s). Turning to the overall study: Bulk RNA from unsorted whole blood was used for TCR sequencing, so alpha and beta chains could not be paired.

Study-level results and caveats: VDJdb matching was skewed toward anti-spike CD8 responses and likely underestimated virus-specific expansions, missing private and CD4 specificities.

The V and J genes are TRBV7-9 and TRBJ2-7; 8 nucleotides in the junction match TRBD2. This clonotype was sampled from an adult who was a healthcare worker with PCR-confirmed SARS-CoV-2 infection or an uninfected control (not recorded which). Sequencing was done on a sample of whole blood. At the DNA level, the sequence is TGTGCCAGCAGCTCACCCGCTAGCGGGTCCTACGAGCAGTACTTC. Protein translation: CASSSPASGSYEQYF.